This record looks at one T cell receptor beta chain sequence and its context. The antigen is undetermined. The assay used was immunoSEQ (version v3.0), run at survey level. The assay was immunoSEQ multiplex PCR, and TCRdb's table has in-frame clones only and misses some. This table has approximately 16,000 clones, roughly 80% appearing once. Prior to DNA extraction, the samples held roughly 1-10 million cryopreserved PBMC. These data originate in a study of long-term antiretroviral therapy in people with HIV. The germline CDR1 and CDR2 sequences are GTSNPN and SVGIG (reference sequence). The CDR3 is 14 residues long. V shed 4 bases and J shed 3 bases, with 13 bases lying between them. Study conclusions and caveats: Pre-ART-expanded clones dominated the repertoire at all time points. HIV repertoires showed narrower CDR3 length ranges than controls.

This receptor was obtained from a man aged 30 to 39 with HIV. V gene TRBV30 combines with J gene TRBJ2-1, with D perhaps matching TRBD2 (6 bases). The specimen was unsorted PBMCs, collected less than 1.3 years before starting antiretroviral therapy. DNA for the CDR3: TGTGCCTGGAAGGGGACTCAACGCTACAATGAGCAGTTCTTC. Translating gives CAWKGTQRYNEQFF.